This T cell receptor (beta chain) was identified during a study of T-cell reconstitution after alpha-beta-depleted transplantation in children. Overall study results and limits: Among T cells one year after transplant, newly produced cells accounted for most counts and diversity. The origin of alpha-beta T cells about two months after transplant was reportedly several hundred expanded graft clones. Certain patients had high TCRbeta diversity at day 60, and it came from recipient T cells and thymic progenitors that survived.

As it was prepared, the TCRbeta library received unique molecular identifiers. TCRdb analysed the PCR reads with MiXCR anew, one entry per CDR3 protein. Here the sample spans 7,000 or so distinct CDR3 sequences, about 11% being singletons. This CDR3 comprises 16 residues. Germline CDR1 reads LNHDA; CDR2 reads SQIVND (reference sequence). V was pared by 1 base and J by 3 bases, with 16 bases between. On this clonotype: What it binds is not known.

The receptor was isolated from a child less than two years old who had a stem cell transplant for acute myeloid leukemia, so the T cells may come from the graft donor. The specimen comprised PBMCs, mostly from graft donor cells, sampled 180 days after TCRalphabeta/CD19-depleted stem cell transplant. The chain employs TRBV19 and TRBJ2-7; perhaps TRBD1 as D (5 bases). The CDR3 loop reads CASSIGRQGPGYEQYF. The CDR3, as DNA: TGTGCCAGTAGTATAGGGCGGCAGGGCCCGGGCTACGAGCAGTACTTC.